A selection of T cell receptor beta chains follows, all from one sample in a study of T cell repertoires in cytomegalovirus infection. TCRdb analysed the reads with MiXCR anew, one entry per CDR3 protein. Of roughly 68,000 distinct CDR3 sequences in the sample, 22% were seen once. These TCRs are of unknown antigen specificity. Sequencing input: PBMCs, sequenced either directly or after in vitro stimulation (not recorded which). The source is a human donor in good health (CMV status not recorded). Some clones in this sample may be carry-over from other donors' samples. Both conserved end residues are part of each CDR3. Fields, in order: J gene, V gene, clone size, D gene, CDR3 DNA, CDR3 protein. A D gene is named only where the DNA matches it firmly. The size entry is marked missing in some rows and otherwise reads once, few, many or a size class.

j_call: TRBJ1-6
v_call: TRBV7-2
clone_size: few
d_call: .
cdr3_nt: TGTGCCAGCAGCTTAGGTTCGGGGTTGTTGGAAAGACCCCTCCACTTT
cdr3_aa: CASSLGSGLLERPLHF

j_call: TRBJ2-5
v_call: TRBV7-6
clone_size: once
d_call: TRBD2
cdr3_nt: TGTGCCAGCAGCCCTACCCAAGCGGGAGGGGGGGAGACCCAGTACTTC
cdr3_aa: CASSPTQAGGGETQYF

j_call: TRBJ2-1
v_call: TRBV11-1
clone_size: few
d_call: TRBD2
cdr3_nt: TGTGCCAGCAGCCTAAGAGGGTTAGCGGGGGGGTCTTACAATGAGCAGTTCTTC
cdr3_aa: CASSLRGLAGGSYNEQFF

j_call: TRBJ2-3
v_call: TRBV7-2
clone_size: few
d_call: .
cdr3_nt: TGTGCCAGCAGCTCCGTTTGGGGCTCAGATACGCAGTATTTT
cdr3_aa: CASSSVWGSDTQYF

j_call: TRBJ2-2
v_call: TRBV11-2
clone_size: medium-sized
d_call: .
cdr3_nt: TGTGCCAGCAGCTTAACTGACACCGGGGAGCTGTTTTTT
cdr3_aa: CASSLTDTGELFF

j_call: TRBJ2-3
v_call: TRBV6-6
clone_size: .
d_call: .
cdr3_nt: TGTGCCAGCAGCTCTCACGGGCAGCAGAGAGATACGCAGTATTTT
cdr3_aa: CASSSHGQQRDTQYF

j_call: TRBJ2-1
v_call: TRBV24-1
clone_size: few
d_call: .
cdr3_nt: TGTGCCACCAGTGCTCAGGGGTCGGGCTCCTACAATGAGCAGTTCTTC
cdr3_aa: CATSAQGSGSYNEQFF

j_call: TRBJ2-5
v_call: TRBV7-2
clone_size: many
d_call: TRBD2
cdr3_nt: TGTGCCAGCAGCCCCCCGGGGGGGCGGGGAGAGACCCAGTACTTC
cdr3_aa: CASSPPGGRGETQYF

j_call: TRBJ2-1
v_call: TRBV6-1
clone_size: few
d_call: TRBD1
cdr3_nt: TGTGCCAGCAGAAGACAGGGAGTAGATGAGCAGTTCTTC
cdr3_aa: CASRRQGVDEQFF

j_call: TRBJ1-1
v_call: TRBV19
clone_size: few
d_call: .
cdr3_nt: TGTGCCAGTAGTATAGCAGGCGGGACAAAGACTGAAGCTTTCTTT
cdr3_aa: CASSIAGGTKTEAFF

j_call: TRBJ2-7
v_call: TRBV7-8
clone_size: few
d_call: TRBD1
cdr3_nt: TGTGCCAGCAGCATAGGGGACAGCTACGAGCAGTACTTC
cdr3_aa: CASSIGDSYEQYF

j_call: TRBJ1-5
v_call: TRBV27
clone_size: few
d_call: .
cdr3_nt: TGTGCCAGCAGTTTATCCACAGGTTTTCAGCCCCAGCATTTT
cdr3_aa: CASSLSTGFQPQHF

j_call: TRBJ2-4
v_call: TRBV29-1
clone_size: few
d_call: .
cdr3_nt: TGCAGCGCTAAAACAGGAACCAAAAACATTCAGTACTTC
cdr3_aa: CSAKTGTKNIQYF

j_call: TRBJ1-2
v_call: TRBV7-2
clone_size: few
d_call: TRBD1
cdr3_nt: TGTGCCAGCAGCTTAGTCGGGACAGGGGACTATGGCTACACCTTC
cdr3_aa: CASSLVGTGDYGYTF

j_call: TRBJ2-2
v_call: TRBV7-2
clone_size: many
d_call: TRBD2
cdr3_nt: TGTGCCAGCAGCTTAGAACTAGCGGGGACCGGGGAGCTGTTTTTT
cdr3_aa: CASSLELAGTGELFF

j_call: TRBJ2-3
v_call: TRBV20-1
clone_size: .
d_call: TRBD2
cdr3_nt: TGCAGTGCTAGAAGTGGACTAGCTGGAGATACGCAGTATTTT
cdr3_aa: CSARSGLAGDTQYF

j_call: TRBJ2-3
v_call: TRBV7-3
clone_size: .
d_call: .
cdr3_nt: TGTGCCAGCAGCCGCACGGCGGGACAGATCATAGATACGCAGTATTTT
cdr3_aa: CASSRTAGQIIDTQYF

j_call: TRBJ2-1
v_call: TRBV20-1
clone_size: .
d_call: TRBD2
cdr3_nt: TGCAGTGCTAGGTCGCTAGCGGGAGTCAATGAGCAGTTCTTC
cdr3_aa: CSARSLAGVNEQFF

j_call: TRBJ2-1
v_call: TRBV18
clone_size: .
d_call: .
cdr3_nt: TGTGCCAGCTCACCAGGCCGGGCCTCCTACAATGAGCAGTTCTTC
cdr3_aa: CASSPGRASYNEQFF

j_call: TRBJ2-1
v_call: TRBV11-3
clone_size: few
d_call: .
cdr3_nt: TGTGCCAGCAGCTTAGATTGGCAGGGTCGTGGTAATGAGCAGTTCTTC
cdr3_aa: CASSLDWQGRGNEQFF

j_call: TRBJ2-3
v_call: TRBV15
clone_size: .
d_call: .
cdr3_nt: TGTGCCACCAGCAGAGTACGCGGGGTAGGCTCAGATACGCAGTATTTT
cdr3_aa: CATSRVRGVGSDTQYF

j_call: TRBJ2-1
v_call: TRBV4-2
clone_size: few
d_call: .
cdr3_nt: TGTGCCAGCAGCCAAGATAGGCAGGGAAGAGGGGGATACAATGAGCAGTTCTTC
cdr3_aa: CASSQDRQGRGGYNEQFF

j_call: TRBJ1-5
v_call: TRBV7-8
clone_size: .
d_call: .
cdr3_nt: TGTGCCAGCAGTCGCGCCCCGGGGGCGGTAAATCAGCCCCAGCATTTT
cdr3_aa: CASSRAPGAVNQPQHF

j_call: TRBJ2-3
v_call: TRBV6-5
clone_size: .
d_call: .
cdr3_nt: TGTGCCAGCGCAAGGGGGGCACCTGATACGCAGTATTTT
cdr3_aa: CASARGAPDTQYF

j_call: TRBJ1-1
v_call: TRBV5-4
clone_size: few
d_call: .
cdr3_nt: TGTGCCAGCAGCTTGGACAGAAATTTGAACACTGAAGCTTTCTTT
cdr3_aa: CASSLDRNLNTEAFF

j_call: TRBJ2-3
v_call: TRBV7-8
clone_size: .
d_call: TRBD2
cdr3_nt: TGTGCCAGCAGCTTAGATGTAGCGGGAGCTACAGATACGCAGTATTTT
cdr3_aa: CASSLDVAGATDTQYF

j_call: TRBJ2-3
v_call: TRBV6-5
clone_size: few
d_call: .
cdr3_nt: TGTGCCAGCAGTAGACCAGGGGTAGATGATACGCAGTATTTT
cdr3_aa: CASSRPGVDDTQYF

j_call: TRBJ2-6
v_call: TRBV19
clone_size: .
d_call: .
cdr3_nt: TGTGCCAGTAGTCGTCTCGTCGCAGGGCTCTTCTCTGGGGCCAACGTCCTGACTTTC
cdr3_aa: CASSRLVAGLFSGANVLTF